This T cell receptor beta chain was recovered during a study of OX40 agonist ivuxolimab in advanced cancers. Some background on the complete study: Ivuxolimab was an agonistic, fully human IgG2 monoclonal antibody directed against OX40 (CD134), a costimulatory receptor. Intravenous ivuxolimab was administered to patients every 2 weeks at six dose levels: 0.01, 0.1, 0.3, 1.5, 3 and 10 mg/kg. Among the approximately 50 dose-escalation patients, about 20 had hepatocellular carcinoma, about 15 melanoma, 9 renal cell carcinoma and 9 head and neck cancer. In the dose-escalation cohort, 70% to 85% of patients were male, and the mean age was approximately 60 years, with a range of about 20 to 79. Prior anti-PD-1, anti-PD-L1 or anti-CTLA-4 therapy was permitted, and checkpoint inhibitors had been received by more than 35% of dose-escalation patients. Partial responses occurred in three dose-escalation patients, of whom one had hepatocellular carcinoma and two had cutaneous melanoma. The point of sequencing TCRbeta in the periphery was to test whether ivuxolimab changed TCR sequence diversity and drove clonal T-cell expansion. The monotherapy dose-escalation portion (N = 52 patients) of the phase I ivuxolimab trial is reported in the paper. The study at large found these results: On average, CD8+ T cells showed more expanded clones than CD4+ T cells after ivuxolimab. At doses of 0.1 to 3.0 mg/kg, clonal expansion of both CD4+ and CD8+ blood T cells was observed from baseline to week 6. In partial responders in the 0.1-3.0 mg/kg groups, normalized peripheral clonal expansion was found to be among the lowest, especially among CD8+ T cells. The antigen specificity of the peripheral T cells that underwent clonal expansion was not determined. Low levels of normalized T-cell clonal expansion were also seen in some nonresponding patients.

Genomic DNA was isolated from the sorted cells so that the TCRbeta CDR3 region could be sequenced. The immunoSEQ Assay was used for sequencing of TCRbeta CDR3 regions. In its TCRdb copy, this immuneACCESS table keeps in-frame sequences only and misses some clones. Where compared with another copy, unresolved V genes explain less than half of these, and the others have no known cause. The sample table records around 62,000 clones; 75% to 85% of these occur just once. The biggest ten clones account for 1.5% to 2% of the sample. The trial excluded patients who had a history of autoimmune disease or were on systemic immunosuppression. Peripheral blood for TCR sequencing was drawn from every dose cohort at baseline, at cycle 4 day 1 and at cycle 7 day 1. Samples were obtained from an open-label, multicenter, first-in-human phase I dose-escalation trial of ivuxolimab. Adults with locally advanced or metastatic head and neck squamous cell, hepatocellular, melanoma or renal cell carcinoma were enrolled in the trial. Before TCR sequencing, CD4+ T cells and CD8+ T cells were sorted from peripheral blood as separate populations.

From the cysteine up to the phenylalanine, the CDR3 has a length of 15 residues. Only the CDR3 DNA is retained, 45 bases long and in frame from the first base. For this chain, trimming is 6 bases at the V end and 5 bases at the J end, and the number of junction bases without a gene match is 10. The germline V gene encodes CDR1 SNHLY and CDR2 FYNNEI. On this clone itself: It has no known antigen specificity. No base quality values were provided; no much bigger clone lies one nucleotide off.

Sequenced material: CD4+ or CD8+ T cells sorted from blood, taken in a trial of the OX40 agonist ivuxolimab. The chain is assembled from TRBV2 and TRBJ2-1; 7 bases in between match TRBD1. This clonotype was obtained from an adult with an advanced solid tumor such as melanoma, head and neck, liver or kidney cancer. The DNA sequence is as follows: TGTGCCAGCAGGCGACAGGGTTTTGAAGACAATGAGCAGTTCTTC. Its protein reads: CASRRQGFEDNEQFF.